The 16 T cell receptor beta chains below come from one sample, sequenced in a study of Graves' ophthalmopathy and Graves' hyperthyroidism. TCR beta CDR3 regions were amplified from RNA transcripts. An opening RT-PCR round employed HTBI primers and preceded a second-round multiplex PCR. TCRdb re-called the multiplex PCR reads with MiXCR, one entry per CDR3 protein. The data hold around 1.1 million distinct CDR3 sequences, with about 38% observed a single time. What was sequenced was peripheral blood or thyroid tissue (not recorded which). These receptors all come from an adult man with Graves' hyperthyroidism.

The chain's CDR3 is CASSVNPEGPGYTF. The CDR3, as DNA: TGTGCCAGCAGCGTCAACCCGGAGGGGCCCGGCTACACCTTC. The V and J genes are TRBV9 and TRBJ1-2; TRBD1 is a possible D gene (5 bases). Per germline, CDR1 SGDLS and CDR2 YYNGEE. V lost 2 bases and J lost 8, with 16 bases in between. This CDR3 is built from 14 residues.

Points on this clonotype: Sequence at one end of the junction differs from germline and may be a read error. The chain uses TRBV7-6 and TRBJ1-5; a possible D gene is TRBD1 (6 bases). This CDR3 is built from 16 residues. CDR1 and CDR2 from the germline V gene are SGHVS and FNYEAQ. CDR3 sequence (DNA): TGTGCCAGCAGCTTAGGGACAGACTCGGGCAATCAGTCCCAGCATTTT. Translation: CASSLGTDSGNQSQHF.

This clonotype occurred many times. J is TRBJ1-2 and V is TRBV29-1, with D possibly TRBD1 on 6 matching bases. Deletions cut 7 bases from V and 4 bases from J, with 16 bases between. Germline V lookup: CDR1 SQVTM, CDR2 ANQGSEA. This CDR3 comprises 13 residues. The CDR3 bases are TGCAGCGCATCAGGGGTGGACCTCTATGGCTACACCTTC. Its translation: CSASGVDLYGYTF.

The V gene is TRBV9, the J gene TRBJ2-7; D is tentatively TRBD1 or TRBD2 (6 bases each). In germline, CDR1 is SGDLS, CDR2 YYNGEE. Trimming cost V 4 bases and J 4 bases, with 18 bases left between them. The length of the CDR3 is 15 residues. The CDR3 spells CASSSQWGARYEQYF. The CDR3 coding sequence is TGTGCCAGCAGCTCTCAGTGGGGGGCGAGGTACGAGCAGTACTTC.

Only a few counts were recorded for this clonotype. The CDR3 region is CASSSSQGPNTEAFF. DNA of the CDR3: TGTGCCAGCAGCTCCTCACAGGGGCCGAACACTGAAGCTTTCTTT. The chain employs TRBV4-2 and TRBJ1-1; 7 bases fit TRBD1. The V gene end was trimmed by 5 bases and the J gene end by 1 base; junction bases not matched to a gene: 7. Germline V gene sequence: CDR1 LGHNA, CDR2 YNFKEQ. CDR3 length equals 15 residues.

This clonotype was picked up many times. The rearrangement joins TRBV20-1 to TRBJ1-5; maybe TRBD1 (6 bases). This CDR3 has 12 amino acids. V was clipped by 6 bases and J by 10 bases, with 16 bases between them. The germline V gene encodes CDR1 DFQATT and CDR2 SNEGSKA (reference sequence). The CDR3 loop is CSAAPGDRPQHF. The CDR3 DNA is TGCAGTGCCGCACCAGGGGATCGACCCCAGCATTTT.

This clonotype was observed a few times. The chain carries TRBV27 and TRBJ1-1; possible D gene TRBD1, 6 bases. Germline values: CDR1 MNHEY, CDR2 SMNVEV (reference sequence). The germline V and J ends were trimmed by 8 bases and 2 bases, with 15 bases remaining between them. The CDR3 is made up of 14 amino acids. In DNA, the CDR3 is TGTGCCAGCGCCCCACAGGGCCCTAACACTGAAGCTTTCTTT. Protein sequence: CASAPQGPNTEAFF.

For this clonotype: One junction end does not reproduce the germline sequence, and a read error may be involved. The CDR3 DNA reads TGTGCCAGCAGCCAGGGACAGGCCGTCTTC. It encodes CASSQGQAVF. The chain recombines TRBV7-9 with TRBJ1-2; 8 nucleotides line up with TRBD1. The CDR3 is made up of 10 amino acids. Germline assignment: CDR1 SEHNR and CDR2 FQNEAQ (reference sequence).

This clonotype occurred a few times. The rearrangement links TRBV12-3 or TRBV12-4 to TRBJ1-2; perhaps TRBD1 as D (5 bases). The CDR3 spans 15 residues. Deletions cut 5 bases from V and 7 bases from J, with 20 bases between. The CDR3 loop is CASSPGGGVHSGYTF. Written as DNA, the CDR3 is TGTGCCAGCAGTCCTGGTGGGGGGGTTCACAGTGGCTACACCTTC.

Ten or more counts support this clonotype. The rearrangement uses TRBV19 and TRBJ1-5, with 7 bases matching TRBD1. In germline, CDR1 is LNHDA, CDR2 SQIVND (reference sequence). Unmatched junction bases numbered 9, after V lost 7 bases and J lost 3 bases. The CDR3 has 15 amino acids. The CDR3 nucleotides read TGTGCCAGTACCTTACAGGGGCCTCTCAATCAGCCCCAGCATTTT. Its translation is CASTLQGPLNQPQHF.

This clonotype showed up just a few times. The chain joins TRBV12-3 or TRBV12-4 to TRBJ2-7; D might be TRBD1 (6 bases). V lost 5 bases and J lost 3, with 23 bases in between. CDR3 length: 17 amino acids. The chain's CDR3 is CASSLNLQGRYRYEQYF. In DNA form, the CDR3 reads TGTGCCAGCAGTCTAAACTTACAGGGCCGGTACCGCTACGAGCAGTACTTC.

The sample holds many counts of this clonotype. The rearrangement joins TRBV9 to TRBJ2-2; TRBD2 matches 7 bases. This CDR3 is 15 amino acids long. The V gene end was trimmed by 2 bases and the J gene end by 1 base; junction bases not matched to a gene: 2. Germline assignment: CDR1 SGDLS and CDR2 YYNGEE. CDR3 region: CASSVSGGNTGELFF. CDR3 sequence (DNA): TGTGCCAGCAGCGTTTCGGGGGGGAACACCGGGGAGCTGTTTTTT.

V gene TRBV30 combines with J gene TRBJ1-2; weak D call: TRBD1 (6 bases). CDR3 size: 15 residues. Trimming cost V 0 bases and J 10 bases, with 21 bases left between them. CDR1 is GTSNPN and CDR2 is SVGIG in the germline V gene (reference sequence). The CDR3 sequence: CAWSVLAFGGHDYTF. Here the CDR3 DNA reads TGTGCCTGGAGTGTCTTGGCTTTTGGGGGACACGACTACACCTTC.

V is TRBV5-1 and J is TRBJ2-7; 12 bases fit TRBD1. Germline V gene data show CDR1 as SGHRS and CDR2 as YFSETQ. This CDR3 has 14 residues. The V gene end was trimmed by 4 bases and the J gene end by 5 bases; junction bases not matched to a gene: 4. CDR3 nucleotides: TGCGCCAGCAGCGAGGGGACAGGGGGCAACGAGCAGTACTTC. As protein: CASSEGTGGNEQYF.

This clonotype was recorded many times. The chain carries TRBV10-1 and TRBJ2-2, with 9 bases identical to TRBD1. Germline V gene sequence: CDR1 WNHNN, CDR2 SYGVQD (reference sequence). V gave up 5 bases and J gave up 6 bases; unmatched junction bases: 4. The CDR3 runs 14 residues. In DNA form, the CDR3 reads TGCGCCAGCAGTAGGACAGGGGACCCCGGGGAGCTGTTTTTT. Its translation: CASSRTGDPGELFF.

The chain combines TRBV27 with TRBJ2-2, with 9 bases that match TRBD1. V gave up 1 base and J gave up 7 bases; unmatched junction bases: 7. CDR1 MNHEY and CDR2 SMNVEV come from the germline V gene (reference sequence). The CDR3 spans 16 residues. The CDR3 here is CASSLLSGQGYGELFF. The CDR3 nucleotides are TGTGCCAGCAGTTTATTGTCCGGACAGGGGTACGGGGAGCTGTTTTTT.